This passage covers 6 T cell receptor beta chains from one sample sequenced in a study of cytomegalovirus exposure and HLA in healthy donors. PCR amplification relied on 60 Vbeta primers (plus 13 Jbeta primers). Clones were sequenced by immunoSEQ multiplex PCR, and TCRdb holds only the in-frame ones, with some missing. Of about 270,000 clones in the sample, more than 55% were seen once. The sample was PBMCs. Source of these receptors: a female donor in good health and CMV-seronegative.

The genes are TRBV28 and TRBJ2-7, with a tentative D call TRBD2 (6 bases). This CDR3 has 17 amino acids. Looked up from germline, CDR1 is MDHEN and CDR2 is SYDVKM. Between the trimmed V and J ends, which lost 5 bases and 2 bases, there was a span of 22 bases. The chain's CDR3 is CASSVPLNPGATYEQYF. DNA for the CDR3: TGTGCCAGCAGTGTACCCCTCAACCCGGGAGCGACCTACGAGCAGTACTTC.

The V call is TRBV12-2, the J call TRBJ2-3; the table calls TRBD2, which could not be checked here. TRBV12-2 is deemed a pseudogene. The CDR3 consists of 11 residues. The CDR3 protein is CARRGTDTQYF. The CDR3 nucleotides are TGTGCAAGGCGGGGCACAGATACGCAGTATTTT.

V usage is TRBV28 and J usage is TRBJ2-4; D possibly corresponds to TRBD2 (5 bases). CDR3 size: 12 residues. The germline V gene has CDR1 MDHEN and CDR2 SYDVKM. Trimming removed 11 bases from V and 5 bases from J, with 13 bases in between. The chain's CDR3 is CAAMDFQNIQYF. DNA for the CDR3: TGTGCCGCTATGGACTTTCAAAACATTCAGTACTTC.

This chain links TRBV15 with TRBJ2-5; the D is unclear. V was shortened by 1 base and J by 5 bases, with 11 bases between the two germline ends. This CDR3 comprises 14 residues. Germline V lookup: CDR1 LNHNV, CDR2 YYDKDF (reference sequence). CDR3 nucleotides: TGTGCCACCAGCAGAGTGAATTCCGGGGAGACCCAGTACTTC. Translation gives CATSRVNSGETQYF.

The rearrangement links TRBV2 to TRBJ2-4; TRBD1 matches 8 bases. V lost 5 bases to trimming and J lost 7 bases; unmatched junction nucleotides: 4. Germline V gene sequence: CDR1 SNHLY, CDR2 FYNNEI. The CDR3 contains 13 residues. Written as DNA, the CDR3 is TGTGCCAGCAGTCCGGACAGGGAGAACATTCAGTACTTC. This gives the protein CASSPDRENIQYF.

The rearrangement joins TRBV4-1 to TRBJ2-1; 10 nucleotides agree with TRBD2. Germline-derived CDR1 and CDR2 are MGHRA and YSYEKL. CDR3 length: 15 residues. V gave up 2 bases and J gave up 8 bases; unmatched junction bases: 6. CDR3 sequence: CASSQLAGEGDEQFF. The CDR3 coding sequence is TGCGCCAGCAGCCAACTAGCGGGAGAGGGGGATGAGCAGTTCTTC.